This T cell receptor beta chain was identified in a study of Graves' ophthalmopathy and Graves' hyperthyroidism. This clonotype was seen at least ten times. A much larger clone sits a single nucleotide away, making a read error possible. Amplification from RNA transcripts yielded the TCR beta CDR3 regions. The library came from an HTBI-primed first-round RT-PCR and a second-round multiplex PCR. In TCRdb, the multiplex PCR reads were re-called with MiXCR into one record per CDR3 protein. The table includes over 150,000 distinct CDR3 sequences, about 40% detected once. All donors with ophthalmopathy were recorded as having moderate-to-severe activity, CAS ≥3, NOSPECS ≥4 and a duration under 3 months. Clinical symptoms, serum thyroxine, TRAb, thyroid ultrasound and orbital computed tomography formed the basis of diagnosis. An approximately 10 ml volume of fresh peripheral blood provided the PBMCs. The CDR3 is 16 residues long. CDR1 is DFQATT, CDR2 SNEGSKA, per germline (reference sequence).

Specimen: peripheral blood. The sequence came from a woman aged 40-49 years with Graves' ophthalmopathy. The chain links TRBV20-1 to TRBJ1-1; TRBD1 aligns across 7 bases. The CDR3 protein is CSAGDPTGPMNTEAFF. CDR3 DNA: TGCAGTGCTGGAGACCCGACAGGGCCCATGAACACTGAAGCTTTCTTT.